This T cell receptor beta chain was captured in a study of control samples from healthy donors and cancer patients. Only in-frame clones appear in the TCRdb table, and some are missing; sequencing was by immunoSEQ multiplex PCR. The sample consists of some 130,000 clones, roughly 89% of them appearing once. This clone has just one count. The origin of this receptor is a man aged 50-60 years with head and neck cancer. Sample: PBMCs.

The CDR3 loop is CASSRPYTQYF. Written as DNA, the CDR3 is TGTGCCAGCTCACGGCCTTATACGCAGTATTTT. J is TRBJ2-3 and V is TRBV18; D gene unclear. CDR1 and CDR2 from the germline V gene are KGHSH and LQKENI. The CDR3 sequence is 11 residues long. V was trimmed by 4 bases and J by 7 bases, leaving 6 bases between them. Full variable domain (missing parts from reference TRBV18 and TRBJ2-3): NAGVMQNPRHLVRRRGQEARLRCSPMKGHSHVYWYRQLPEEGLKFMVYLQKENIIDESGMPKERFSAEFPKEGPSILRIQQVVRGDSAAYFCASSRPYTQYFGPGTRLTVL.